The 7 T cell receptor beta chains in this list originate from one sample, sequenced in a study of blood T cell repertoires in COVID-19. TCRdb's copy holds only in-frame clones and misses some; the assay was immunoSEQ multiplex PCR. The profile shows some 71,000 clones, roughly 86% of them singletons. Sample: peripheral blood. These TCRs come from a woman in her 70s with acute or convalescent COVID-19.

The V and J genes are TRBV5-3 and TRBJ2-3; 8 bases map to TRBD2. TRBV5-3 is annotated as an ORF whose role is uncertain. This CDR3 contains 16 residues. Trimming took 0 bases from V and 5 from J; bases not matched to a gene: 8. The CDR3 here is CARSLGRGGQGDTQYF. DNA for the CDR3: TGTGCCAGAAGCTTGGGACGCGGGGGGCAGGGAGATACGCAGTATTTT.

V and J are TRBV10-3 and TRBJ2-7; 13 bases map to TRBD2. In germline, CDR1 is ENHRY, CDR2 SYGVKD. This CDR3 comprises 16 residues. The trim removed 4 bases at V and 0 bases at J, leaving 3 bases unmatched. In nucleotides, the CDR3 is TGTGCCATCAGTGCGGGACTAGCGGGATCCTCCTACGAGCAGTACTTC. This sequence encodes CAISAGLAGSSYEQYF.

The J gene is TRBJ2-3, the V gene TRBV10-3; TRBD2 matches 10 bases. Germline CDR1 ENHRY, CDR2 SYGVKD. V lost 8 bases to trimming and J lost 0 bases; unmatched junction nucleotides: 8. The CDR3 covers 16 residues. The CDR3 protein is CAIGTSGEFSTDTQYF. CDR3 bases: TGTGCCATCGGCACTAGCGGGGAGTTTAGCACAGATACGCAGTATTTT.

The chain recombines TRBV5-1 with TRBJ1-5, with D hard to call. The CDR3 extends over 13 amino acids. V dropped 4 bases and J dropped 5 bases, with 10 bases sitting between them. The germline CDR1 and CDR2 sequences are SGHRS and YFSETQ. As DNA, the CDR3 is TGCGCCAGCAGCGCGGGCCAGGATCAGCCCCAGCATTTT. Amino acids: CASSAGQDQPQHF.

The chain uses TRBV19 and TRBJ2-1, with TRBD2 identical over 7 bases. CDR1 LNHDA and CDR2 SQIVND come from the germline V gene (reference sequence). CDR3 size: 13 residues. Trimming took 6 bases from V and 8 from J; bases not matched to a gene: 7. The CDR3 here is CASSPTSPDEQFF. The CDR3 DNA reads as TGTGCCAGTAGCCCGACTAGCCCAGATGAGCAGTTCTTC.

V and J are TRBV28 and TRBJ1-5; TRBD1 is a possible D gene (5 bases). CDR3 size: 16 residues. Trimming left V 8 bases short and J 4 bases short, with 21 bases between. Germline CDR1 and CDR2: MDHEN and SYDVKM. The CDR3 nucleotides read TGTGCCAGCCTTGTGTTGGGGGGTTCTCGGAATCAGCCCCAGCATTTT. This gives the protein CASLVLGGSRNQPQHF.

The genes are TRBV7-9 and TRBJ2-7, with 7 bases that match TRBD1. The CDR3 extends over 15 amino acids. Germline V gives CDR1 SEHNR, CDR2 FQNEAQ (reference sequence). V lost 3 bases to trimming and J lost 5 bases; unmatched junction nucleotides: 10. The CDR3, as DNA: TGTGCCAGCAGCTTTCTGGCAGGGGGTGCGAACGAGCAGTACTTC. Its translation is CASSFLAGGANEQYF.